This record covers a single T cell receptor (beta chain). Its specificity is not known. The data are from a study of cytomegalovirus exposure and HLA in healthy donors. Study-wide results and caveats: A later analysis found that most CMV-associated TCR beta chains appeared HLA-restricted. Later work found that TCR association rates differed between HLA loci; DRB1 had the most and HLA-C the fewest.

PCR involved 60 Vbeta and 13 Jbeta primers. Using immunoSEQ multiplex PCR, the repertoire was profiled, and TCRdb retains in-frame clones only, with some absent. The sample lists about 76,000 clones, under 80% occurring once. The germline V gene has CDR1 ENHRY and CDR2 SYGVKD. V dropped 1 base and J dropped 2; count of bases not matched to a gene: 10. The CDR3 spans 17 residues. The sequence was obtained from a man aged 60 to 75 in good health and CMV-seropositive. Sequencing was done on a sample of PBMCs. The rearrangement uses TRBV10-3 and TRBJ2-7, with 8 bases aligning to TRBD1. The chain's CDR3 is CAISEFGDRPGTYEQYF. In DNA form, the CDR3 reads TGTGCCATCAGTGAGTTCGGGGACAGGCCGGGTACCTACGAGCAGTACTTC.